This TCR beta chain stems from a study of blood T cell repertoires in COVID-19. This clone has just a few counts. Sequencing was performed with immunoSEQ multiplex PCR; in TCRdb, only in-frame clones are kept and a portion is missing. This sample has about 210,000 clones, with 80% found just once. The CDR3 totals 15 residues. In germline, CDR1 is LGHNA, CDR2 YNFKEQ. V lost 0 bases and J lost 2, with 11 bases in between. The chain links TRBV4-2 to TRBJ2-7; D is ambiguous. Sequences were obtained from peripheral blood. This sequence originates from a man aged 60 to 75 with acute or convalescent COVID-19. CDR3 sequence reads: CASSQDRDTTYEQYF. In DNA, the CDR3 is TGTGCCAGCAGCCAAGACCGAGACACAACCTACGAGCAGTACTTC.